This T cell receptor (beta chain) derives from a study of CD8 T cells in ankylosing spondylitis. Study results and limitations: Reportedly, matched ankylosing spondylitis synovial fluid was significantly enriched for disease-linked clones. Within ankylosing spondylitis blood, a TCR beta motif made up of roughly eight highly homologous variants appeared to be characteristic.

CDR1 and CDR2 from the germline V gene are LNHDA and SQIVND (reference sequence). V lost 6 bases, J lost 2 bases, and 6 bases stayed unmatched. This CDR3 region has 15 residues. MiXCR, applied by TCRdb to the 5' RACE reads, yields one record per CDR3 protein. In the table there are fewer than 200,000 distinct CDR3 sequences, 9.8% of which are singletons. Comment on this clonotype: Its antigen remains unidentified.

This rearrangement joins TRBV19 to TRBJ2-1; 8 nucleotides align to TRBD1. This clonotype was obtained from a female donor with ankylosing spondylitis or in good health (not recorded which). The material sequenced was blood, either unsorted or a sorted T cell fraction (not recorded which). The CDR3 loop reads CASRRGTGAYNEQFF. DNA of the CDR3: TGTGCCAGTAGGAGGGGGACAGGAGCCTACAATGAGCAGTTCTTC.